What follows are 12 T cell receptor beta chains derived from one specimen sequenced in a study of tumor and adjacent non-tumor tissue in lung cancer (dated by TCRdb to the late 2010s). RNA was isolated from bulk, unsorted tissue, and RNA quality was assessed with a NanoDrop ND-1000 and an Agilent 2100. The normal lung samples consisted of distant non-tumor tissue collected more than 3 cm from the tumor edge. Libraries were constructed by multiplex PCR. Sequencing instrument: Illumina HiSeq 2500. Following protocols modified from ARM-PCR, the researchers constructed TCRbeta libraries through three rounds of nested PCR with primers (Table S4). The raw public reads went through TCRdb reprocessing: fastp at Q25, MiXCR clone calling, in-frame beta chains kept. Each CDR3 protein appears once, grouped with its most common genes and DNA. The sample profile shows 35,000 to 50,000 distinct CDR3 sequences; 60% of them were found once. The top ten clones comprise less than 55% of the sample.

The source material was distant non-tumor lung tissue. Every receptor here comes from a man aged 50 or older with non-small cell lung cancer.

The table lists this clonotype with a count of one. The conserved phenylalanine or tryptophan normally closing the CDR3 is absent here, so this likely arose from a read error. The V call is TRBV10-3, the J call TRBJ2-7, with TRBD1 matching 7 bases. This CDR3 is built from 14 residues. Germline assignment: CDR1 ENHRY and CDR2 SYGVKD. CDR3 nucleotide sequence: TGCGCCATCAGTGAGTGGACAGGAACCTACGAGCAGTACTTG. Encoded protein: CAISEWTGTYEQYL.

Remarks on this clonotype: One base away lies a much larger clone, so this may be a sequencing read error. V usage is TRBV6-2 or TRBV6-3 and J usage is TRBJ2-5; TRBD2 is a possible D gene (6 bases). The length of the CDR3 is 13 residues. The V end was cut by 6 bases, the J end by 1 base, with 9 bases between. The germline V gene has CDR1 MNHEY and CDR2 SVGEGT. Written as DNA, the CDR3 is TGTGCCAGCAGAGCGGAGGGCCAAGAGACCCAGTACTTC. This translates into CASRAEGQETQYF.

This clonotype showed up just once. The conserved final phenylalanine or tryptophan is absent from the CDR3, which likely points to a read error. No DNA is shown, since the ends of the CDR3 on it are uncertain; the CDR3 is the one TCRdb lists. The gene calls are TRBV6-5 and TRBJ2-5; the table's D call of TRBD2 was not tested on the DNA. The CDR3 extends over 14 residues, inclusive of both ends. Germline V gene data show CDR1 as MNHEY and CDR2 as SVGAGI. CDR3 region: CATKKGTNQETQYV.

This clonotype has ten or more counts. The rearrangement joins TRBV6-5 to TRBJ1-2; D remains unclear. There are 13 residues in the CDR3. V lost 5 bases and J 1 base, leaving 8 bases between the germline ends. Germline loops: CDR1 MNHEY, CDR2 SVGAGI. CDR3 region: CASSPTFNYGYTF. CDR3 DNA: TGTGCCAGCAGTCCCACCTTTAACTATGGCTACACCTTC.

V usage is TRBV12-3 or TRBV12-4 and J usage is TRBJ1-5; no clear D. The better agreement between TRBJ2-3 and the DNA end casts doubt on the J call. This CDR3 comprises 12 residues. The CDR3 reads CASCRDFQPQYF. The CDR3, as DNA: TGTGCCAGCTGTCGAGATTTTCAGCCCCAGTATTTT.

The chain joins TRBV5-6 to TRBJ2-3; no clear D gene. The J call is in doubt because the DNA end fits TRBJ1-5 better. The germline V gene encodes CDR1 SGHDT and CDR2 YYEEEE. CDR3 length equals 15 residues. The chain's CDR3 is CASSSEAMNTDTQHF. CDR3 DNA sequence: TGTGCCAGCAGCTCCGAAGCAATGAATACAGATACGCAGCATTTT.

This chain links TRBV10-2 with TRBJ2-3, with 10 positions matching TRBD1. The CDR3 runs 15 residues. The V segment lost 4 bases and the J segment 12 bases; nucleotides outside the gene matches: 13. Germline loops: CDR1 WSHSY, CDR2 SAAADI. The CDR3 protein is CASSATGGYAGTQYF. In DNA, the CDR3 is TGCGCCAGCAGTGCGACAGGGGGCTACGCAGGTACACAGTATTTT.

This sequence joins TRBV28 and TRBJ2-7; D is tentatively TRBD1 or TRBD2 (5 bases each). The germline V gene has CDR1 MDHEN and CDR2 SYDVKM. The V end lost 8 bases, the J end lost 3 bases, and 14 bases lay between the germline ends. The CDR3 runs to 13 residues. In DNA form, the CDR3 reads TGTGCCAGCGGCCACCTTGGGGGCTACGAGCAGTACTTC. This translates into CASGHLGGYEQYF. The full variable domain, in which reference TRBV28 and TRBJ2-7 provide the parts outside the CDR3, is DVKVTQSSRYLVKRTGEKVFLECVQDMDHENMFWYRQDPGLGLRLIYFSYDVKMKEKGDIPEGYSVSREKKERFSLILESASTNQTSMYLCASGHLGGYEQYFGPGTRLTVT.

The table lists this clonotype with a count of one. The junction does not match germline at one end; this may be a read error. The V and J genes are TRBV28 and TRBJ1-5; 9 positions agree with TRBD1. Germline V gives CDR1 MDHEN, CDR2 SYDVKM. The CDR3 totals 17 residues. CDR3 coding DNA: TGTGCCGGCAGTTTACAACCGGGACAGGGCAACAATCAGCCCCAGCATTTT. It translates to CAGSLQPGQGNNQPQHF. Using reference TRBV28 and TRBJ1-5 for the parts outside the CDR3, the full variable domain is DVKVTQSSRYLVKRTGEKVFLECVQDMDHENMFWYRQDPGLGLRLIYFSYDVKMKEKGDIPEGYSVSREKKERFSLILESASTNQTSMYLCAGSLQPGQGNNQPQHFGDGTRLSIL.

This clonotype has just one count. The conserved final phenylalanine or tryptophan is absent from the CDR3, which likely points to a read error. This rearrangement joins TRBV4-1 to TRBJ2-7; TRBD1 matches at 7 bases. This CDR3 spans 16 amino acids. In germline, CDR1 is MGHRA, CDR2 YSYEKL. The CDR3 is CASNQEWTETGPGQYL. As DNA, the CDR3 is TGCGCCAGCAACCAAGAATGGACCGAGACAGGGCCCGGGCAGTACCTC.

The V call is TRBV29-1, the J call TRBJ1-1; D call uncertain. The V end lost 3 bases, the J end lost 7 bases, and 15 bases lay between the germline ends. Germline lookup yields CDR1 SQVTM and CDR2 ANQGSEA. The CDR3 runs 13 residues. CDR3 residues: CSVDGPGTIEAFF. The CDR3 bases are TGCAGCGTTGATGGGCCGGGTACCATTGAAGCTTTCTTT.

There are a few counts of this clonotype. This may come from a read error, since a much larger clone is one base off. A read error is likely, as this CDR3 ends without the conserved phenylalanine or tryptophan. This chain connects TRBV29-1 to TRBJ2-2, with a tentative D call TRBD2 (6 bases). Trimming stripped 7 bases from V and 7 bases from J, with 13 bases between. Germline CDR1 and CDR2: SQVTM and ANQGSEA. The CDR3 is 12 residues long. CDR3 sequence (DNA): TGCAGCGGGAGGGCGTATGGCGGGGAGCTGTTTCTT. This codes for CSGRAYGGELFL.